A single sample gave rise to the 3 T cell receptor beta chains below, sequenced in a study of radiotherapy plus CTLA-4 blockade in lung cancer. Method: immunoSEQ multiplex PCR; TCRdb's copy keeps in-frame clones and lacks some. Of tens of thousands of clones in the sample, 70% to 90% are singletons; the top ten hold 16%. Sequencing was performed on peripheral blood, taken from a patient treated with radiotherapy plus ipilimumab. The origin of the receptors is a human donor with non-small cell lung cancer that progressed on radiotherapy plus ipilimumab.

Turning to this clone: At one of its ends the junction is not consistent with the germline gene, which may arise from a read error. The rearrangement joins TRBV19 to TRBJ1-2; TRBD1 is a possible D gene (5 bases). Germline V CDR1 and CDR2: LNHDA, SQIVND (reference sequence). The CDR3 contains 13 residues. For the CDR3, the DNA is TGTGCCAGTAGCATAGCCAGGGACTATGGCTACACCTTC. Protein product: CASSIARDYGYTF.

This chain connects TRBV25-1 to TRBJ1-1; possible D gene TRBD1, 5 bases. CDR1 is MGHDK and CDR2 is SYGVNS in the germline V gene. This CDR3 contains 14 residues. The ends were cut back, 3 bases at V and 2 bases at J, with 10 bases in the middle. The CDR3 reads CASSDWGGNTEAFF. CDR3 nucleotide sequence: TGTGCCAGCAGTGATTGGGGGGGAAACACTGAAGCTTTCTTT.

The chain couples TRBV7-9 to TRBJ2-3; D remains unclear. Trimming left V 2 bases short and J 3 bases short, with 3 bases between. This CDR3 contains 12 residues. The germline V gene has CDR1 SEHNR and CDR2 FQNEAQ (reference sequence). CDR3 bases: TGTGCCAGCAGCTTAAAAACAGATACGCAGTATTTT. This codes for CASSLKTDTQYF.